This TCR beta chain was captured in a study of control samples from healthy donors and cancer patients. Produced via immunoSEQ multiplex PCR; TCRdb's table is partial and in-frame only. This sample has approximately 170,000 clones, with 80% to 95% found just once. The germline V gene has CDR1 DFQATT and CDR2 SNEGSKA (reference sequence). The CDR3 has 11 residues. V lost 6 bases to trimming and J lost 5 bases, with 9 bases between them. This rearrangement joins TRBV20-1 to TRBJ2-3; D is uncertain. What was sequenced was blood. The receptor comes from a woman in her 30s in good health. CDR3 amino acids: CSAEPRDTQYF. Here the CDR3 DNA reads TGCAGTGCGGAGCCCAGAGATACGCAGTATTTT.